The clone carrying this T cell receptor beta chain appeared once. Its antigen is unidentified. PCR was performed a second time for roughly 7 to 11 cycles using a sample-barcoded 5' primer and a J-beta primer mix. The authors tagged each cDNA molecule using a template-switch adaptor with 12 random nucleotides. All samples gave at least 2.5 million CDR3-containing paired-end reads. A single record per CDR3 protein comes from TCRdb applying MiXCR to the 5' RACE reads. The sample includes about 690,000 distinct CDR3 sequences, roughly 43% of them seen just once. This sample was included in a study of blood T cells in healthy people across ages. Study-wide points: A roughly linear age-dependent decrease characterized TCR beta diversity per million T cells.

The V gene's germline CDR1 is MDHEN and CDR2 SYDVKM. The CDR3 has 15 residues. Deletions cut 6 bases from V and 1 base from J, with 13 bases between. The material sequenced was blood. This chain joins TRBV28 and TRBJ1-5; D remains unclear. The receptor was isolated from a man older than 75 in good health. The CDR3, as DNA: TGTGCCAGCAGCCCACCAATAGGCAGCAATCAGCCCCAGCATTTT. Its protein product is CASSPPIGSNQPQHF.